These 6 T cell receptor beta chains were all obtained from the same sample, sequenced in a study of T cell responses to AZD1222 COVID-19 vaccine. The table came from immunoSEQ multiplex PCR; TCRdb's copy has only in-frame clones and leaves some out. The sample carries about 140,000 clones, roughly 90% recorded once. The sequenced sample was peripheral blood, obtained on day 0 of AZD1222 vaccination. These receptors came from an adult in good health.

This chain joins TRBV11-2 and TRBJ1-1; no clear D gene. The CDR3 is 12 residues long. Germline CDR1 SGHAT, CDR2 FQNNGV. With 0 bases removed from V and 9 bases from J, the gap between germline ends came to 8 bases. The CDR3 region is CASSLEANQAFF. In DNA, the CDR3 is TGTGCCAGCAGCTTAGAGGCCAATCAAGCTTTCTTT.

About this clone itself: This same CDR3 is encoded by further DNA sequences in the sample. Here the CDR3 DNA reads TGCGCCAGCAGCCAAGATCGGACCTACGAGCAGTACTTC. Its translation is CASSQDRTYEQYF. The chain employs TRBV4-1 and TRBJ2-7, with D hard to call. The CDR3 sequence is 13 residues long. Between the trimmed V and J ends, which lost 0 bases and 2 bases, there was a span of 5 bases. Germline CDR1 MGHRA, CDR2 YSYEKL.

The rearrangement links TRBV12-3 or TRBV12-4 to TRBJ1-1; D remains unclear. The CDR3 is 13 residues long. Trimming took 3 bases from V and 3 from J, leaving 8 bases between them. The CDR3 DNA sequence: TGTGCCAGCAGTTTGGATTGGGACACTGAAGCTTTCTTT. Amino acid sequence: CASSLDWDTEAFF.

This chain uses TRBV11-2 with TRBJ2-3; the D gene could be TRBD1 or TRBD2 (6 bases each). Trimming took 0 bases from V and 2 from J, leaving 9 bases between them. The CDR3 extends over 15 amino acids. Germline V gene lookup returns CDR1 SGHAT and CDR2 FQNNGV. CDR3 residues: CASSLEGGPTDTQYF. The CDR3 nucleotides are TGTGCCAGCAGCTTAGAGGGGGGCCCCACAGATACGCAGTATTTT.

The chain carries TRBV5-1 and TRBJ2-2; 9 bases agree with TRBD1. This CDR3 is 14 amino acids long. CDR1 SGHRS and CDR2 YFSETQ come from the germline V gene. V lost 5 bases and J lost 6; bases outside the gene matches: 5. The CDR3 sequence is CASSPGTGSGELFF. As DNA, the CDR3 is TGCGCCAGCAGTCCCGGGACAGGGTCCGGGGAGCTGTTTTTT.

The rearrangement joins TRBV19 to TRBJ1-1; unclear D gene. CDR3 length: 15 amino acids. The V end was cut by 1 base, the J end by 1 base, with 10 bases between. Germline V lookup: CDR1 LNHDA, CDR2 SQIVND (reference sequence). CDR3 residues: CASSIGHGGNTEAFF. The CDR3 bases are TGTGCCAGTAGTATAGGACACGGAGGGAACACTGAAGCTTTCTTT.